This T cell receptor beta chain emerged from a study of metastatic and nonmetastatic thyroid tumors (dated by TCRdb to about 2020). With regard to the full study: Repertoires were compared across peripheral blood and tumor or nodule tissue samples from malignant and benign thyroid patients.

This clone was found a few times. Its antigen specificity is not known. Germline and junction disagree at one end, which may indicate a read error. No treatment had been received by any patient before thyroid surgery. Using T-cell receptor beta sequencing, the researchers looked back retrospectively at clinical samples from patients, gathered between about 2011 and 2019. Beyond this particular receptor, the publication reports: In both blood and tumor samples, TCR beta diversity was reported to be significantly higher in malignant tumors than in benign nodules.

The library was generated by PCR. Sequencing relied on an Illumina HiSeq 4000. High-throughput sequencing was used to profile the CDR3 region of the TCR beta-chain in every patient. Processing in the source paper ran as follows. The researchers built a classifier to tell apart papillary thyroid cancer patients with distant metastasis, based on CDR3 differences among clinicopathological groups. The Shannon index was used to assess repertoire diversity, and the Morisita-Horn index was used to assess tumor-blood repertoire similarity. Using fastp trimming at Q25 and MiXCR clonotype assembly, TCRdb reanalyzed the public sequencing data and kept in-frame beta chains. TCRdb, not the authors, supplied the V and J calls. This sample lists about 70,000 clones; roughly 18% were detected once. Roughly 12% of the sample is taken by the ten largest. The specimen sequenced was blood. The source is a female donor with papillary thyroid cancer or a benign thyroid nodule (not recorded which). Some clones in this sample may be carry-over from other donors' samples.

This receptor carries the CDR3 CASSSPTVSGDTIYF. The sequence in DNA is TGTGCCAGCAGTTCCCCGACAGTCTCTGGAGACACCATATATTTT. The V gene is TRBV6-5 and the J gene is TRBJ1-3; the D segment could be TRBD1, given 5 matching bases. As encoded in the germline V gene, CDR1 is MNHEY while CDR2 is SVGAGI. The CDR3 contains 15 residues, cysteine and phenylalanine counted. Kept here is only the CDR3 DNA, which spans 45 bases and is read in frame from base 1.